The TCR beta chain under discussion was sequenced for a study of tumour-infiltrating T cells in Burkitt lymphoma. CDR1 is SGHTA and CDR2 is FQGTGA in the germline V gene. This CDR3 region has 13 residues. V was cut by 6 bases and J by 1 base, with 8 bases left in between. The protocol was immunoSEQ multiplex PCR, while the TCRdb copy is restricted to in-frame clones and leaves out a portion. This sample has roughly 15,000 clones, with roughly 74% found just once. The V gene is TRBV7-3, the J gene TRBJ2-3, with unresolved D. The sequenced material came from tumor tissue. This TCR was recovered from a human donor with diffuse large B-cell lymphoma. DNA for the CDR3: TGTGCCAGCAGTCTAGACGGCACAGATACGCAGTATTTT. Translation gives CASSLDGTDTQYF. The whole variable domain, filled in from reference TRBV7-3 and TRBJ2-3, reads GAGVSQTPSNKVTEKGKYVELRCDPISGHTALYWYRQSLGQGPEFLIYFQGTGAADDSGLPNDRFFAVRPEGSVSTLKIQRTERGDSAVYLCASSLDGTDTQYFGPGTRLTVL.